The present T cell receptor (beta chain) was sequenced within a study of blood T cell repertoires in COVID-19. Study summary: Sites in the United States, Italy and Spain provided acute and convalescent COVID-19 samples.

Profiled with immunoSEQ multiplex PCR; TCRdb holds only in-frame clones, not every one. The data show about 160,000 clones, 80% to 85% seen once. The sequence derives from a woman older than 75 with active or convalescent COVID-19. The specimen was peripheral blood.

This CDR3 is CASSFGTGPYEQYF. CDR3 bases: TGTGCCAGCAGCTTCGGGACAGGACCCTACGAGCAGTACTTC. The chain recombines TRBV5-8 with TRBJ2-7; TRBD1 agrees at 8 bases. With 2 bases clipped from V and 2 bases from J, the junction kept 3 bases outside the gene matches. Germline CDR1 SGHTS, CDR2 YDEGEE. This CDR3 contains 14 residues.